This T cell receptor (beta chain) was sequenced in a study of beta chain features in type 1 diabetes. Findings and caveats of the study: Moderate but significant shortening of TCRB CDR3s was recorded in all four CD4+ subsets from Type 1 diabetes patients.

This clone was observed a handful of times. What it binds is unknown. Germline assignment: CDR1 PRHDT and CDR2 FYEKMQ (reference sequence). Trimming removed 0 bases from V and 1 base from J, with 10 bases in between. This CDR3 is 16 amino acids long. Central memory, naive, regulatory and stem cell-like memory CD4+ cells were sorted by CD45RO/CCR7/CD25/CD127/CD95/CD27. Expressed TCRB transcripts were sequenced, since all the RNA that had been isolated was reverse transcribed. Clones were sequenced by immunoSEQ multiplex PCR, and TCRdb holds only the in-frame ones, with some missing. The sample has under 300,000 clones, about 15% seen once.

The sample taken for sequencing was naive CD4+ T cells from blood. The clonotype comes from a man aged 25-45 years with type 1 diabetes. The chain links TRBV13 to TRBJ1-3; D is unclear. CDR3 DNA sequence: TGTGCCAGCAGCTTAGGGAGGTCGGGGTCTGGAAACACCATATATTTT. Translation gives CASSLGRSGSGNTIYF.